This T cell receptor (beta chain) was found in a study of PD-L1 blockade in urothelial cancer. Turning to the study itself: Males with urothelial cancer arising in the bladder constituted about nine tenths of the roughly 30 patients. Of prior chemotherapy regimens, patients had received between 0 and 3. Blood was tested 3 weeks (second dose) and 6 weeks into treatment.

The CDR3 covers 14 residues. CDR1 GTSNPN and CDR2 SVGIG come from the germline V gene (reference sequence). The junction had 5 bases not matched to a gene; V was cut back by 3 bases and J by 2 bases. This clone has just one count. Using immunoSEQ multiplex PCR, the repertoire was profiled, and TCRdb retains in-frame clones only, with some absent. In the table there are about 80,000 clones, around 87% of which are singletons. This receptor was taken from a woman aged 70 to 79 with urothelial cancer. The chain couples TRBV30 to TRBJ2-5; TRBD2 matches at 8 bases. Sequencing used PBMCs, obtained around atezolizumab (anti-PD-L1) treatment. The CDR3 protein is CAWRGAGEQETQYF. CDR3 DNA sequence: TGTGCCTGGAGGGGAGCGGGAGAGCAAGAGACCCAGTACTTC.